A selection of T cell receptor beta chains follows, all from one sample in a study of T cell responses to AZD1222 COVID-19 vaccine. Assay used: immunoSEQ multiplex PCR; TCRdb lists only in-frame clones, some missing. The data hold about 120,000 clones, with roughly nine tenths observed a single time. The sample in question was peripheral blood, obtained on day 0 of AZD1222 vaccination. The source is an adult in good health. The CDR3 runs from the conserved cysteine through the conserved F or W. Each record gives: J gene, D gene, V gene, clone size, CDR3 DNA, CDR3 protein. D genes are given only for firm matches. Clone sizes are given selectively: once, few, many, or a class where the clone is expanded.

J gene: TRBJ1-6
D gene: TRBD1
V gene: TRBV2
clone size: -
CDR3 DNA: TGTGCCAGCAGTGAAGGGACAGGGGGCTTATTTGGTAATTCACCCCTCCACTTT
CDR3 protein: CASSEGTGGLFGNSPLHF

J gene: TRBJ2-2
D gene: -
V gene: TRBV30
clone size: -
CDR3 DNA: TGTGCCTGGAGTGTAACAGGGCCCACCGGGGAGCTGTTTTTT
CDR3 protein: CAWSVTGPTGELFF

J gene: TRBJ2-3
D gene: -
V gene: TRBV4-1
clone size: -
CDR3 DNA: TGCGCCAGCAGCCCCTACGTCACTTCGGGAGTCTCAGATACGCAGTATTTT
CDR3 protein: CASSPYVTSGVSDTQYF

J gene: TRBJ2-7
D gene: -
V gene: TRBV5-4
clone size: -
CDR3 DNA: TGTGCCAGCAGCTTGGCTCTTGCAGGATCCTACGAGCAGTACTTC
CDR3 protein: CASSLALAGSYEQYF

J gene: TRBJ2-1
D gene: TRBD1
V gene: TRBV27
clone size: -
CDR3 DNA: TGTGCCAGCAGTTTATCCCCCGGGACAGGGGTCAATGAGCAGTTCTTC
CDR3 protein: CASSLSPGTGVNEQFF

J gene: TRBJ2-2
D gene: TRBD2
V gene: TRBV7-3
clone size: -
CDR3 DNA: TGTGCCAGCGGAACTAGCGGGCTGAACACCGGGGAGCTGTTTTTT
CDR3 protein: CASGTSGLNTGELFF

J gene: TRBJ2-7
D gene: TRBD1
V gene: TRBV10-3
clone size: -
CDR3 DNA: TGTGCCATCAGTGAGAAGACCGGGACAGCCCTGGGGGAGCAGTACTTC
CDR3 protein: CAISEKTGTALGEQYF

J gene: TRBJ2-1
D gene: TRBD1
V gene: TRBV9
clone size: -
CDR3 DNA: TGTGCCAGCAGCGTAGGCAGGGGGCCTTACAATGAGCAGTTCTTC
CDR3 protein: CASSVGRGPYNEQFF

J gene: TRBJ2-3
D gene: -
V gene: TRBV10-1
clone size: -
CDR3 DNA: TGCGCCAGCAGTGCGCGGGACAGCACAGATACGCAGTATTTT
CDR3 protein: CASSARDSTDTQYF

J gene: TRBJ2-5
D gene: -
V gene: TRBV18
clone size: -
CDR3 DNA: TGTGCCAGTACGAAGACCGTCTTGGAGACCCAGTACTTC
CDR3 protein: CASTKTVLETQYF

J gene: TRBJ2-3
D gene: TRBD1
V gene: TRBV5-1
clone size: -
CDR3 DNA: TGCGCCAGCAGCTCCGGACAGGGGGCATGGACAGATACGCAGTATTTT
CDR3 protein: CASSSGQGAWTDTQYF

J gene: TRBJ2-1
D gene: TRBD2
V gene: TRBV5-1
clone size: -
CDR3 DNA: TGCGCCAGCAGCGATAGCGGGAACTCCTACAATGAGCAGTTCTTC
CDR3 protein: CASSDSGNSYNEQFF

J gene: TRBJ2-1
D gene: -
V gene: TRBV19
clone size: -
CDR3 DNA: TGTGCCAGTAGTATTACCCCCTACAATGAGCAGTTCTTC
CDR3 protein: CASSITPYNEQFF

J gene: TRBJ1-3
D gene: -
V gene: TRBV25-1
clone size: -
CDR3 DNA: TGTGCCAGCCGGAGGGGCGTCGGGGGAAACACCATATATTTT
CDR3 protein: CASRRGVGGNTIYF

J gene: TRBJ2-7
D gene: TRBD1
V gene: TRBV28
clone size: -
CDR3 DNA: TGTGCCACCCTGGGGACAGGAATACCCTTTTACGAGCAGTACTTC
CDR3 protein: CATLGTGIPFYEQYF

J gene: TRBJ1-5
D gene: TRBD1
V gene: TRBV19
clone size: -
CDR3 DNA: TGTGCCAGTGGAACCGGGACAGGGTATGGGGAACCCCAGCATTTT
CDR3 protein: CASGTGTGYGEPQHF

J gene: TRBJ2-7
D gene: TRBD2
V gene: TRBV6-1
clone size: -
CDR3 DNA: TGTGCCAGCAGTGAGGGACTAGCGAACTACGAGCAGTACTTC
CDR3 protein: CASSEGLANYEQYF

J gene: TRBJ1-5
D gene: -
V gene: TRBV9
clone size: few
CDR3 DNA: TGTGCCAGCAGCGCCGGAGGGGGTCAGCCCCAGCATTTT
CDR3 protein: CASSAGGGQPQHF

J gene: TRBJ2-7
D gene: -
V gene: TRBV21-1
clone size: -
CDR3 DNA: TGTGCCAGCAGCAAAGGCCCGGGGGCTAGCGGGCCAGGGGGTTGGGAGCAGTACTTC
CDR3 protein: CASSKGPGASGPGGWEQYF

J gene: TRBJ2-2
D gene: -
V gene: TRBV30
clone size: -
CDR3 DNA: TGTGCCTGGAGGGGGGCGTCCTGGGGGCCCGGGGAGCTGTTTTTT
CDR3 protein: CAWRGASWGPGELFF

J gene: TRBJ2-3
D gene: -
V gene: TRBV7-9
clone size: -
CDR3 DNA: TGTGCCAGCAGCTCCCACCGGGACCCCGGGGCAGATACGCAGTATTTT
CDR3 protein: CASSSHRDPGADTQYF

J gene: TRBJ1-2
D gene: -
V gene: TRBV28
clone size: -
CDR3 DNA: TGTGCCAGCAGTTCACGAGTGGGTGGCTACACCTTC
CDR3 protein: CASSSRVGGYTF

J gene: TRBJ2-5
D gene: TRBD1
V gene: TRBV5-6
clone size: -
CDR3 DNA: TGTGCCAGCAGCCTTCGCTCGGACAGGCAGTACTTC
CDR3 protein: CASSLRSDRQYF

J gene: TRBJ2-3
D gene: -
V gene: TRBV21-1
clone size: -
CDR3 DNA: TGTGCCAGCAGCAAACGGATCCAGCGACGAAACACAGATACGCAGTATTTT
CDR3 protein: CASSKRIQRRNTDTQYF

J gene: TRBJ2-7
D gene: TRBD1
V gene: TRBV9
clone size: -
CDR3 DNA: TGTGCCAGCAGCCCTCCGGACAGGGATCCCTACGAGCAGTACTTC
CDR3 protein: CASSPPDRDPYEQYF

J gene: TRBJ1-4
D gene: -
V gene: TRBV5-1
clone size: -
CDR3 DNA: TGCGCCAGCAGGGCCCCGGCAACTAATGAAAAACTGTTTTTT
CDR3 protein: CASRAPATNEKLFF

J gene: TRBJ2-3
D gene: -
V gene: TRBV19
clone size: -
CDR3 DNA: TGTGCCAGTAGGCCTAGCGTCAGCACAGATACGCAGTATTTT
CDR3 protein: CASRPSVSTDTQYF

J gene: TRBJ1-2
D gene: -
V gene: TRBV4-1
clone size: -
CDR3 DNA: TGCGCCAGCAGCCCCCCTCCGGGGGCAGGGGATTCCTATGGCTACACCTTC
CDR3 protein: CASSPPPGAGDSYGYTF

J gene: TRBJ1-1
D gene: -
V gene: TRBV28
clone size: -
CDR3 DNA: TGTGCCAGCAGTTTCGGGGGGGCCGTGACTGAAGCTTTCTTT
CDR3 protein: CASSFGGAVTEAFF

J gene: TRBJ2-5
D gene: -
V gene: TRBV7-7
clone size: -
CDR3 DNA: TGTGCTAGCAGCCCAGAGGGGCGAGGGACCCAGTACTTC
CDR3 protein: CASSPEGRGTQYF

J gene: TRBJ2-5
D gene: -
V gene: TRBV18
clone size: -
CDR3 DNA: TGTGCCAGCTCACCACCGGCGTCAGGCAGGGAGACCCAGTACTTC
CDR3 protein: CASSPPASGRETQYF

J gene: TRBJ2-7
D gene: -
V gene: TRBV5-4
clone size: -
CDR3 DNA: TGTGCCAGCAGCTTGGGGACTAATCGTTACGAGCAGTACTTC
CDR3 protein: CASSLGTNRYEQYF

J gene: TRBJ2-3
D gene: -
V gene: TRBV28
clone size: -
CDR3 DNA: TGTGCCAGCAGTTTATACGGCAGCTCAGATACGCAGTATTTT
CDR3 protein: CASSLYGSSDTQYF

J gene: TRBJ1-5
D gene: -
V gene: TRBV28
clone size: -
CDR3 DNA: TGTGCCAGCGTCCAGGGTTTGGGCAATCAGCCCCAGCATTTT
CDR3 protein: CASVQGLGNQPQHF

J gene: TRBJ2-5
D gene: TRBD2
V gene: TRBV7-9
clone size: -
CDR3 DNA: TGTGCCAGCAGCTTAGCCACCGGGACTAGCGGGGGATGGGAGACCCAGTACTTC
CDR3 protein: CASSLATGTSGGWETQYF

J gene: TRBJ2-1
D gene: -
V gene: TRBV5-4
clone size: few
CDR3 DNA: TGTGCCAGCAGCCCTACAGGAAGCTCCTACAATGAGCAGTTCTTC
CDR3 protein: CASSPTGSSYNEQFF

J gene: TRBJ1-1
D gene: -
V gene: TRBV25-1
clone size: -
CDR3 DNA: TGTGCCAGCAGACCACAGGGAGGGACTGAAGCTTTCTTT
CDR3 protein: CASRPQGGTEAFF

J gene: TRBJ2-1
D gene: -
V gene: TRBV30
clone size: -
CDR3 DNA: TGTGCCTGGAGCGGTTGGGGGGACTACAATGAGCAGTTCTTC
CDR3 protein: CAWSGWGDYNEQFF

J gene: TRBJ1-2
D gene: TRBD1
V gene: TRBV5-6
clone size: -
CDR3 DNA: TGTGCCAGCAGCTTGTGGGACAGGGACAACTATGGCTACACCTTC
CDR3 protein: CASSLWDRDNYGYTF

J gene: TRBJ2-7
D gene: -
V gene: TRBV6-5
clone size: -
CDR3 DNA: TGTGCCAGCAGACGGCCCCCCGGGAACGAGCAGTACTTC
CDR3 protein: CASRRPPGNEQYF

J gene: TRBJ2-5
D gene: -
V gene: TRBV28
clone size: -
CDR3 DNA: TGTGCCAGCAGTTCAAGGGTGGGCGAGACCCAGTACTTC
CDR3 protein: CASSSRVGETQYF

J gene: TRBJ1-3
D gene: -
V gene: TRBV4-1
clone size: -
CDR3 DNA: TGCGCCAGCAGCCAAGAAGTAGCCTCGGGGGGAATGGGAAACACCATATATTTT
CDR3 protein: CASSQEVASGGMGNTIYF